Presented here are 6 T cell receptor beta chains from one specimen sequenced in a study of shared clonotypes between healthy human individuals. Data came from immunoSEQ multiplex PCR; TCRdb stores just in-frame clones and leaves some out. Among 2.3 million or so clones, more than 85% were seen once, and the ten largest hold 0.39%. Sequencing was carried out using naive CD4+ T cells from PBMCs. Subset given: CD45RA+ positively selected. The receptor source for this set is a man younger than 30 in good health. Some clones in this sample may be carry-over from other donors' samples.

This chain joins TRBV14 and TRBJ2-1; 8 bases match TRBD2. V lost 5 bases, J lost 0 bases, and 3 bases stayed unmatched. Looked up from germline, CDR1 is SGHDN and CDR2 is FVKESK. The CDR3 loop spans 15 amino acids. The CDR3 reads CASSNLAGSYNEQFF. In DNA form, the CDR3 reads TGTGCCAGCAGCAATCTAGCGGGCTCCTACAATGAGCAGTTCTTC. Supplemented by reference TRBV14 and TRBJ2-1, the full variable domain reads EAGVTQFPSHSVIEKGQTVTLRCDPISGHDNLYWYRRVMGKEIKFLLHFVKESKQDESGMPNNRFLAERTGGTYSTLKVQPAELEDSGVYFCASSNLAGSYNEQFFGPGTRLTVL.

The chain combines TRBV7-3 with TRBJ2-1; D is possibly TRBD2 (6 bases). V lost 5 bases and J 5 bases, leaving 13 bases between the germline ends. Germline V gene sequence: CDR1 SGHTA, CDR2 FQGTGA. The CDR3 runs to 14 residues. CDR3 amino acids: CASSPGRGHNEQFF. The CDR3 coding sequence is TGTGCCAGCAGCCCGGGGCGGGGTCACAATGAGCAGTTCTTC.

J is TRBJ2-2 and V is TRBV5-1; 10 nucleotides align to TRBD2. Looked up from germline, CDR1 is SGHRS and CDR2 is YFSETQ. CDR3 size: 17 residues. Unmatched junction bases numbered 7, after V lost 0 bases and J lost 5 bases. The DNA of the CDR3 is TGCGCCAGCAGCTTGGCCCGGCAAGCGGGAGGGACCGGGGAGCTGTTTTTT. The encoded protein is CASSLARQAGGTGELFF.

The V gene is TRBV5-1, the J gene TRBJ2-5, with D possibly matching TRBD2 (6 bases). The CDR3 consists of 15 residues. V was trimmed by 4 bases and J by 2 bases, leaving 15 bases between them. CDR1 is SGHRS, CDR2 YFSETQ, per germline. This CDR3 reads CASSDPQRAQETQYF. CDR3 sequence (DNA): TGCGCCAGCAGCGATCCCCAGCGGGCACAAGAGACCCAGTACTTC.

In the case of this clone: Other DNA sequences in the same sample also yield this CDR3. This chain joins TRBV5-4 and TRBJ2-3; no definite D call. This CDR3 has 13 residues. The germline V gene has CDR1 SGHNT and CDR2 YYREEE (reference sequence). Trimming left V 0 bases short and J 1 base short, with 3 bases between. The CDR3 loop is CASSLAGTDTQYF. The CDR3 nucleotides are TGTGCCAGCAGCTTGGCCGGCACAGATACGCAGTATTTT.

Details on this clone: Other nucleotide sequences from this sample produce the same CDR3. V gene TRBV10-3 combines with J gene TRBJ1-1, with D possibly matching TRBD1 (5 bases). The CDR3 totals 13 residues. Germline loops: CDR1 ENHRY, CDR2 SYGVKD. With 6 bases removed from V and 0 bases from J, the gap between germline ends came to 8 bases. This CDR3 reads CAIRGDLNTEAFF. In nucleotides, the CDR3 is TGTGCCATCAGGGGGGACCTGAACACTGAAGCTTTCTTT.